This is a list of T cell receptor beta chains from one sample in a study of blood T cell repertoires in COVID-19. Sequenced by immunoSEQ multiplex PCR; TCRdb stores in-frame clones only, minus some. The top ten hold less than 3% of the sample, which has 160,000 or so clones, 89% seen once. The sequencing sample was made of peripheral blood. The receptors stem from a man between 60 and 75 years old with acute or convalescent COVID-19. The CDR3 runs from the conserved cysteine through the conserved F or W. D genes are given only for firm matches. Clone size is stated in some rows and not others, as once, few, many or a class when expanded.

j_gene | abundance | d_gene | v_gene | CDR3aa | CDR3nt
TRBJ1-5 | . | . | TRBV6-5 | CASSSGIGPQHF | TGTGCCAGCAGTTCGGGGATCGGGCCCCAGCATTTT
TRBJ2-1 | once | . | TRBV27 | CASSPGGASYNEQFF | TGTGCCAGCAGCCCGGGGGGCGCTTCCTACAATGAGCAGTTCTTC
TRBJ1-4 | . | TRBD1 | TRBV5-6 | CASSLTGDTEKLFF | TGTGCCAGCAGCTTGACAGGGGACACTGAAAAACTGTTTTTT
TRBJ1-6 | . | TRBD1 | TRBV11-3 | CASSSTGDSPLHF | TGTGCCAGCAGCTCCACAGGGGATTCACCCCTCCACTTT
TRBJ2-2 | once | TRBD2 | TRBV5-6 | CASSFRLASTGELFF | TGTGCCAGCAGTTTTAGACTAGCTAGCACCGGGGAGCTGTTTTTT
TRBJ1-6 | . | . | TRBV6-4 | CASSEKGGGPLHF | TGTGCCAGCAGTGAAAAGGGGGGGGGACCCCTCCACTTT
TRBJ2-5 | . | . | TRBV3-1/TRBV3-2 | CASSHAQGQETQYF | TGTGCCAGCAGCCATGCTCAGGGCCAAGAGACCCAGTACTTC
TRBJ2-3 | once | TRBD2 | TRBV6-5 | CASSYSFGEGQYF | TGTGCCAGCAGTTACTCGTTCGGGGAGGGTCAGTATTTT
TRBJ1-5 | many | . | TRBV29-1 | CSVADGVLGNQPQHF | TGCAGCGTTGCCGACGGAGTATTGGGCAATCAGCCCCAGCATTTT
TRBJ2-2 | . | . | TRBV29-1 | CSVDRGATGELFF | TGCAGCGTTGACAGGGGGGCCACCGGGGAGCTGTTTTTT
TRBJ1-5 | few | . | TRBV11-2 | CASSLVGRRPQHF | TGTGCCAGCAGCTTAGTGGGGAGGCGGCCCCAGCATTTT
TRBJ2-2 | . | TRBD1 | TRBV5-1 | CASSSFRDRGHSGELFF | TGCGCCAGCAGCTCCTTCCGGGACAGGGGTCATTCCGGGGAGCTGTTTTTT
TRBJ1-4 | . | . | TRBV3-1/TRBV3-2 | CASSQAGSGNEKLFF | TGTGCCAGCAGCCAAGCTGGGTCAGGGAATGAAAAACTGTTTTTT
TRBJ1-5 | . | . | TRBV10-2 | CASSDRGSNQPQHF | TGCGCCAGCAGTGATCGGGGTTCCAATCAGCCCCAGCATTTT
TRBJ2-7 | . | TRBD1 | TRBV6-5 | CASSRQGFSYEQYF | TGTGCCAGCAGCCGACAGGGATTCTCCTACGAGCAGTACTTC
TRBJ1-3 | once | TRBD1 | TRBV5-4 | CASSLSGTGVDTIYF | TGTGCCAGCAGCTTGTCCGGGACAGGGGTTGACACCATATATTTT
TRBJ1-2 | . | . | TRBV6-2/TRBV6-3 | CASSYRQNYGYTF | TGTGCCAGCAGTTACAGACAGAACTATGGCTACACCTTC